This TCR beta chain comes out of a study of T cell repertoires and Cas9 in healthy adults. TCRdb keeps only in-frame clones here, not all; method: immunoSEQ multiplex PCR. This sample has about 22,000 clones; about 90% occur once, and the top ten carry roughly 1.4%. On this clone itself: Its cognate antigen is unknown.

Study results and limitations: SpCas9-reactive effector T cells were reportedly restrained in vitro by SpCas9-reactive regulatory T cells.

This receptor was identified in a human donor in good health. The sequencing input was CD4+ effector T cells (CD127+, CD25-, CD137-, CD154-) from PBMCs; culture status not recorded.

CDR3 in amino acids: CASSLVLAPLGEQFF. For the CDR3, the DNA is TGTGCCAGCAGCTTAGTGCTAGCGCCGCTAGGGGAGCAGTTCTTC. The chain has TRBV11-2 and TRBJ2-1, with D perhaps TRBD2 (6 bases). Trimming cost V 1 base and J 10 bases, with 17 bases left between them. The CDR3 totals 15 residues. Germline V CDR1 and CDR2: SGHAT, FQNNGV. Supplemented by reference TRBV11-2 and TRBJ2-1, the full variable domain reads EAGVAQSPRYKIIEKRQSVAFWCNPISGHATLYWYQQILGQGPKLLIQFQNNGVVDDSQLPKDRFSAERLKGVDSTLKIQPAKLEDSAVYLCASSLVLAPLGEQFFGPGTRLTVL.